The following is a TCR beta chain sequence with its context. Its antigen is as yet unknown. This sample is drawn from a study of Ad26.COV2.S vaccination and SARS-CoV-2 variants. Study results and caveats: Vaccine and placebo recipients had comparable breadth of non-spike TCRs.

Treatment specified: some 20 received Ad26.COV2.S at low or high dose, single or two shots; 5 received placebo; per-sample allocation not given. The samples date from day 63 after the first vaccine or placebo injection. Donor was an adult aged 18-55 years in Boston. The table came from immunoSEQ multiplex PCR; TCRdb's copy has only in-frame clones and leaves some out. The data hold 350,000 to 550,000 clones, with about 91% observed a single time. Trimming removed 2 bases from V and 7 bases from J; junction bases left unmatched: 9. Germline V gene lookup returns CDR1 SGHTA and CDR2 FQGTGA. The length of the CDR3 is 16 residues.

Sequences were derived from peripheral blood, sampled in a trial of Ad26.COV2.S vaccine versus placebo. This chain uses TRBV7-3 with TRBJ2-2, with TRBD1 matching 8 bases. The receptor was derived from a person aged 18-60 years who received the Ad26.COV2.S COVID-19 vaccine or a placebo. This CDR3 is CASSLQPGGHGGELFF. In nucleotides, the CDR3 is TGTGCCAGCAGCTTACAACCAGGGGGCCATGGCGGGGAGCTGTTTTTT.